The 29 T cell receptor beta chains in this list originate from one sample, sequenced in a study of early T cells in non-severe SARS-CoV-2 infection. Via MiXCR, TCRdb re-called the 5' RACE reads, giving one row per CDR3 protein. The table lists some 36,000 distinct CDR3 sequences, under 7% of them singletons, with about 5.5% in the top ten. The sample taken for sequencing was whole blood. These TCRs come from an adult who was a healthcare worker with PCR-confirmed SARS-CoV-2 infection or an uninfected control (not recorded which).

This clonotype was recorded a few times. The chain carries TRBV7-8 and TRBJ2-1, with 11 bases matching TRBD2. The CDR3 is 14 amino acids. Unmatched junction bases numbered 2, after V lost 3 bases and J lost 7 bases. Germline CDR1 SGHVS, CDR2 FQNEAQ. In nucleotides, the CDR3 is TGTGCCAGCAGCTTGCCTAGCGGGAGGAATGAGCAGTTCTTC. This encodes CASSLPSGRNEQFF.

The V call is TRBV14, the J call TRBJ1-4, with D tentatively TRBD1 (6 bases). This CDR3 is built from 13 residues. Trimming took 1 base from V and 10 from J, leaving 10 bases between them. Germline V gives CDR1 SGHDN, CDR2 FVKESK. The CDR3 protein is CASSQARGRKLFF. In nucleotides, the CDR3 is TGTGCCAGCAGCCAAGCCAGGGGAAGAAAACTGTTTTTT.

Many counts were recorded for this clonotype. The V and J genes are TRBV27 and TRBJ2-5; tentatively, D is TRBD2 (5 bases). Germline V gene lookup returns CDR1 MNHEY and CDR2 SMNVEV (reference sequence). Trimming pared 3 bases from V and 9 bases from J, leaving 8 bases between. The CDR3 consists of 11 residues. This chain's CDR3 is CASSLDGAQYF. The CDR3, as DNA: TGTGCCAGCAGTTTGGACGGGGCCCAGTACTTC.

This clonotype was observed a handful of times. V gene TRBV3-2 combines with J gene TRBJ1-5. TRBV3-2 is annotated as a pseudogene. The CDR3 is made up of 14 amino acids. DNA of the CDR3: TGTGCCAGCAGCCAAGATCTTGGTGATCAGCCCCAGCATTTT. As protein: CASSQDLGDQPQHF.

This clonotype was recorded many times. The V call is TRBV5-6, the J call TRBJ2-7, with a weak D call TRBD2 (5 bases). The CDR3 consists of 11 residues. Germline V lookup: CDR1 SGHDT, CDR2 YYEEEE. V was trimmed by 4 bases and J by 7 bases, leaving 9 bases between them. CDR3 nucleotides: TGTGCCAGCAGCCTACGGACTGAGCAGTACTTC. The encoded protein is CASSLRTEQYF.

The genes are TRBV20-1 and TRBJ2-3; D ambiguous. CDR1 and CDR2 from the germline V gene are DFQATT and SNEGSKA (reference sequence). The CDR3 is 13 amino acids. Trimming pared 2 bases from V and 1 base from J, leaving 7 bases between. The CDR3 DNA is TGCAGTGCTAGACCCGCGGGCACAGATACGCAGTATTTT. Encoded protein: CSARPAGTDTQYF.

This clonotype occurred many times. The chain combines TRBV28 with TRBJ2-7; possibly TRBD2 for D (5 bases). Germline V gene lookup returns CDR1 MDHEN and CDR2 SYDVKM. The CDR3 covers 14 residues. The V and J ends lost 3 bases and 3 bases respectively, with 12 bases between them. CDR3 sequence (DNA): TGTGCCAGCAGTTTTGTGGGAGCAGACTACGAGCAGTACTTC. Its translation is CASSFVGADYEQYF.

Comment on this clonotype: A much larger clone lies one base from this, so it may be a read error. The conserved phenylalanine or tryptophan normally closing the CDR3 is absent here, so this likely arose from a read error. The chain carries TRBV5-1 and TRBJ2-5; D unclear. This CDR3 comprises 15 residues. Trimming removed 4 bases from V and 0 bases from J, with 13 bases in between. Germline lookup yields CDR1 SGHRS and CDR2 YFSETQ. The CDR3 coding sequence is TGCGCCAGCAGCCCCCTGCGGCCGAACCAAGAGACCCAGTACTCC. Translated: CASSPLRPNQETQYS.

This clonotype was seen a handful of times. The chain employs TRBV14 and TRBJ2-1; 7 positions agree with TRBD2. The germline CDR1 and CDR2 sequences are SGHDN and FVKESK. Germline trimming cut 1 base from V and 2 bases from J; bases unmatched to any gene: 11. The CDR3 loop spans 18 amino acids. The chain's CDR3 is CASSQATGWRETYNEQFF. The CDR3 coding sequence is TGTGCCAGCAGCCAAGCGACGGGCTGGCGGGAGACCTACAATGAGCAGTTCTTC.

This clonotype was seen repeatedly, ten times or more. The chain links TRBV29-1 to TRBJ1-5; TRBD1 matches at 8 bases. Trimming took 7 bases from V and 5 from J; bases not matched to a gene: 4. The CDR3 is 12 residues long. Germline V lookup: CDR1 SQVTM, CDR2 ANQGSEA. The chain's CDR3 is CSGDRGHQPQHF. The CDR3 bases are TGCAGCGGAGACAGGGGCCATCAGCCCCAGCATTTT.

This clonotype appeared many times. Written as DNA, the CDR3 is TGTGCCAGCAGCGAAATCGGGGGACTTCCGGGGGAGCAGTACTTC. Its translation: CASSEIGGLPGEQYF. The rearrangement joins TRBV11-2 to TRBJ2-7, with a tentative D call TRBD2 (6 bases). The CDR3 length is 15 residues. Germline CDR1 and CDR2: SGHAT and FQNNGV. V was clipped by 5 bases and J by 7 bases, with 21 bases between them.

There are a few counts of this clonotype. The CDR3 spells CASSPSGTGGYTF. DNA of the CDR3: TGTGCCAGCAGCCCCTCCGGGACGGGTGGCTACACCTTC. The chain recombines TRBV3-1 with TRBJ1-2, with D possibly matching TRBD1 (5 bases). Germline CDR1 reads LGHDT; CDR2 reads YNNKEL (reference sequence). V lost 4 bases and J lost 7, with 13 bases in between. The CDR3 spans 13 residues.

This clonotype was seen at least ten times. This sequence joins TRBV5-1 and TRBJ2-3, with TRBD2 matching over 7 bases. J was trimmed by 0 bases and V by 7 bases; bases with no gene match: 8. This CDR3 has 15 amino acids. Looked up from germline, CDR1 is SGHRS and CDR2 is YFSETQ. DNA for the CDR3: TGCGCCAGCCTACCAGGGACTACTAGCACAGATACGCAGTATTTT. Protein sequence: CASLPGTTSTDTQYF.

Ten or more counts support this clonotype. The rearrangement joins TRBV6-6 to TRBJ1-5; D gene unclear. With 10 bases removed from V and 3 bases from J, the gap between germline ends came to 10 bases. Germline lookup yields CDR1 MNHNY and CDR2 SVGAGI (reference sequence). This CDR3 contains 12 residues. CDR3 region: CATSQFNQPQHF. In nucleotides, the CDR3 is TGTGCCACATCCCAGTTCAATCAGCCCCAGCATTTT.

The chain combines TRBV25-1 with TRBJ1-5, with D possibly TRBD1 on 5 matching bases. The V gene lost 6 bases and the J gene lost 8 bases, with 14 bases spanning the gap. Germline V gene sequence: CDR1 MGHDK, CDR2 SYGVNS. CDR3 length: 13 residues. CDR3 loop: CASSTGPFEPQHF. DNA for the CDR3: TGTGCCAGCAGCACAGGACCGTTCGAGCCCCAGCATTTT. Full variable domain (remainder filled in from reference TRBV25-1 and TRBJ1-5): EADIYQTPRYLVIGTGKKITLECSQTMGHDKMYWYQQDPGMELHLIHYSYGVNSTEKGDLSSESTVSRIRTEHFPLTLESARPSHTSQYLCASSTGPFEPQHFGDGTRLSIL.

The chain recombines TRBV4-3 with TRBJ1-1, with a possible D match to TRBD1 (5 bases). The CDR3 runs to 14 residues. The V end lost 4 bases, the J end lost 7 bases, and 16 bases lay between the germline ends. Germline CDR1 reads LGHNA; CDR2 reads YSLEER. In DNA form, the CDR3 reads TGCGCCAGCAGCCCATCGAGGGGCGCAGATGAAGCTTTCTTT. It is translated as CASSPSRGADEAFF.

The genes are TRBV5-5 and TRBJ1-2; TRBD1 might be the D (5 bases). In germline, CDR1 is SGHKS, CDR2 YYEKEE (reference sequence). The length of the CDR3 is 14 residues. The V gene lost 0 bases and the J gene lost 5 bases, with 11 bases spanning the gap. In DNA, the CDR3 is TGTGCCAGCAGCTTGGCCCTTAGACAGTATGGCTACACCTTC. This codes for CASSLALRQYGYTF.

This clonotype was picked up a small number of times. The J gene is TRBJ1-2, the V gene TRBV6-1; TRBD1 might be the D (5 bases). In germline, CDR1 is MNHNS, CDR2 SASEGT. The ends were cut back, 4 bases at V and 4 bases at J, with 16 bases in the middle. This CDR3 has 15 residues. DNA for the CDR3: TGTGCCAGCAGTGGTAGGACATCGGTTTTCTATGGCTACACCTTC. Its translation is CASSGRTSVFYGYTF.

This clonotype came up a few times. The gene calls are TRBV27 and TRBJ2-5; 9 positions agree with TRBD2. J gave up 5 bases and V 1 base, and 5 bases lay outside the gene matches. Per the germline V gene, CDR1 is MNHEY and CDR2 is SMNVEV (reference sequence). This CDR3 has 15 residues. The CDR3 DNA follows: TGTGCCAGCAGTTTATTTAGCGGGAGCAGGGAGACCCAGTACTTC. Translation: CASSLFSGSRETQYF.

This clonotype was counted a few times. V gene TRBV11-2 combines with J gene TRBJ2-7, with a tentative D call TRBD1 (6 bases). V was clipped by 4 bases and J by 5 bases, with 9 bases between them. The germline V gene has CDR1 SGHAT and CDR2 FQNNGV. The CDR3 runs 12 residues. CDR3 amino acids: CASSSDRNEQYF. DNA of the CDR3: TGTGCCAGCAGCTCAGACAGGAACGAGCAGTACTTC.

This clonotype was picked up many times. The chain couples TRBV28 to TRBJ2-7, with a possible D match to TRBD2 (5 bases). V was clipped by 7 bases and J by 4 bases, with 11 bases between them. Germline V CDR1 and CDR2: MDHEN, SYDVKM. The length of the CDR3 is 12 residues. CDR3 DNA: TGTGCCAGCATGAGGAGCGGATACGAGCAGTACTTC. This codes for CASMRSGYEQYF.

This clonotype was counted between two and nine times. The CDR3 DNA reads TGCGCCAGCAGCCAATTTTGGAGTGATGGCTACACCTTC. As protein: CASSQFWSDGYTF. The chain employs TRBV4-1 and TRBJ1-2; D gene uncertain. The germline gives CDR1 MGHRA, CDR2 YSYEKL. This CDR3 contains 13 residues. V shed 2 bases and J shed 6 bases, with 10 bases lying between them.

There are a few counts of this clonotype. The chain carries TRBV15 and TRBJ2-6; D assignment may be TRBD1 or TRBD2 (5 bases each). CDR3 size: 16 residues. CDR1 and CDR2 from the germline V gene are LNHNV and YYDKDF (reference sequence). V lost 0 bases to trimming and J lost 0 bases, with 6 bases between them. CDR3 nucleotides: TGTGCCACCAGCAGAGATGGGGGCTCTGGGGCCAACGTCCTGACTTTC. This gives the protein CATSRDGGSGANVLTF.

This rearrangement joins TRBV12-3 or TRBV12-4 to TRBJ2-6; 7 bases fit TRBD1. The CDR3 runs 16 residues. Trimming cost V 7 bases and J 0 bases; bases outside gene matches: 6. The CDR3 sequence is CASKSDRASGANVLTF. As DNA, the CDR3 is TGTGCCAGCAAATCCGACAGGGCCTCTGGGGCCAACGTCCTGACTTTC.

In its sample, this clonotype was seen a few times. The chain employs TRBV7-9 and TRBJ1-1; weak D call: TRBD1 (5 bases). The germline gives CDR1 SEHNR, CDR2 FQNEAQ (reference sequence). There are 16 residues in the CDR3. The V gene lost 1 base and the J gene lost 1 base, with 13 bases spanning the gap. In DNA, the CDR3 is TGTGCCAGCAGCTTAGGCGGGGGGACTTGGAACACTGAAGCTTTCTTT. This codes for CASSLGGGTWNTEAFF.

V gene TRBV28 combines with J gene TRBJ1-4; D gene ambiguous. Germline loops: CDR1 MDHEN, CDR2 SYDVKM. The CDR3 consists of 12 residues. The V end was cut by 6 bases, the J end by 12 bases, with 14 bases between. CDR3 amino acids: CASSGPTQELFF. Here the CDR3 DNA reads TGTGCCAGCAGCGGCCCGACTCAGGAACTGTTTTTT.

In its sample, this clonotype was seen a few times. The rearrangement joins TRBV9 to TRBJ2-7; weak D call: TRBD2 (6 bases). Trimming pared 0 bases from V and 3 bases from J, leaving 13 bases between. Germline V gives CDR1 SGDLS, CDR2 YYNGEE. This CDR3 is 15 amino acids long. This chain's CDR3 is CASSVAGGKVYEQYF. CDR3 nucleotide sequence: TGTGCCAGCAGCGTAGCTGGCGGGAAAGTCTACGAGCAGTACTTC. Full variable domain (outside the CDR3, taken from reference TRBV9 and TRBJ2-7): DSGVTQTPKHLITATGQRVTLRCSPRSGDLSVYWYQQSLDQGLQFLIQYYNGEERAKGNILERFSAQQFPDLHSELNLSSLELGDSALYFCASSVAGGKVYEQYFGPGTRLTVT.

The rearrangement uses TRBV6-5 and TRBJ2-7, with 9 nucleotides matching TRBD2. Germline CDR1 MNHEY, CDR2 SVGAGI. Trimming removed 2 bases from V and 6 bases from J; junction bases left unmatched: 5. The CDR3 extends over 14 amino acids. The CDR3 nucleotides are TGTGCCAGCAGTTACGGAGCGGGAGGAGGCGAGCAGTACTTC. Translated: CASSYGAGGGEQYF.

This clonotype showed up many times. The genes are TRBV20-1 and TRBJ2-7; TRBD2 matches at 10 bases. This CDR3 comprises 16 residues. The V segment lost 0 bases and the J segment 3 bases; nucleotides outside the gene matches: 8. Germline V gives CDR1 DFQATT, CDR2 SNEGSKA (reference sequence). The CDR3 here is CSARDLPSGRVYEQYF. CDR3 coding DNA: TGCAGTGCTAGAGATCTTCCCAGCGGGAGGGTCTACGAGCAGTACTTC.